This entry lists 9 T cell receptor beta chains sequenced from one sample in a study of cytomegalovirus exposure and HLA in healthy donors. Amplification used 60 Vbeta primers and 13 Jbeta primers. The repertoire was sequenced with immunoSEQ multiplex PCR; TCRdb's copy has only in-frame clones and lacks some. The data contain 90,000 to 120,000 clones, around a tenth of them singletons. The sample consisted of PBMCs. The receptors come from a man aged 35 to 55 in good health and CMV-seropositive.

The chain links TRBV25-1 to TRBJ1-1; D possibly corresponds to TRBD1 (5 bases). CDR3 size: 14 residues. Trimming took 1 base from V and 5 from J, leaving 11 bases between them. The V gene's germline CDR1 is MGHDK and CDR2 SYGVNS. This CDR3 reads CASSEWPGRTEAFF. CDR3 coding DNA: TGTGCCAGCAGTGAATGGCCAGGGAGGACTGAAGCTTTCTTT.

This clone has more than one count but fewer than ten. The genes are TRBV5-4 and TRBJ2-3; 12 bases agree with TRBD1. This CDR3 spans 19 amino acids. The germline V gene encodes CDR1 SGHNT and CDR2 YYREEE (reference sequence). V lost 3 bases to trimming and J lost 3 bases; unmatched junction nucleotides: 14. The CDR3 protein is CASSWLLGQGARGTDTQYF. CDR3 in DNA: TGTGCCAGCAGCTGGTTGTTGGGACAGGGGGCGAGAGGAACAGATACGCAGTATTTT.

This clone was detected only once. V gene TRBV14 combines with J gene TRBJ2-1; the D gene is possibly TRBD2 (6 bases). Germline assignment: CDR1 SGHDN and CDR2 FVKESK. V lost 4 bases and J 7 bases, leaving 14 bases between the germline ends. The CDR3 has 14 amino acids. CDR3 sequence reads: CASSPRWGVNEQFF. For the CDR3, the DNA is TGTGCCAGCAGCCCTAGGTGGGGGGTTAATGAGCAGTTCTTC. The full variable domain, in which reference TRBV14 and TRBJ2-1 provide the parts outside the CDR3, is EAGVTQFPSHSVIEKGQTVTLRCDPISGHDNLYWYRRVMGKEIKFLLHFVKESKQDESGMPNNRFLAERTGGTYSTLKVQPAELEDSGVYFCASSPRWGVNEQFFGPGTRLTVL.

In this sample, this clone turned up a few times. The chain uses TRBV4-1 and TRBJ2-5; 13 nucleotides line up with TRBD2. The end of the DNA aligns better with TRBJ2-7, so the J call may be wrong. The CDR3 extends over 15 amino acids. CDR1 and CDR2 (germline): MGHRA, YSYEKL. The CDR3 nucleotides read TGCGCCAGCAGCCACGGGACTAGCGGGACCTACGAGCAGTACTTC. It translates to CASSHGTSGTYEQYF.

V is TRBV4-2 and J is TRBJ2-1, with 13 bases matching TRBD2. Germline V gene lookup returns CDR1 LGHNA and CDR2 YNFKEQ. This CDR3 is built from 16 residues. The junction had 5 bases not matched to a gene; V was cut back by 1 base and J by 8 bases. The CDR3 nucleotides read TGTGCCAGCAGCCAAGTAACTAGCGGGAGGGGCCATGAGCAGTTCTTC. It encodes CASSQVTSGRGHEQFF.

This clone has more than one count but fewer than ten. J is TRBJ2-7 and V is TRBV29-1; a possible D gene is TRBD2 (5 bases). Trimming cost V 0 bases and J 1 base, with 7 bases left between them. CDR1 and CDR2 from the germline V gene are SQVTM and ANQGSEA. This CDR3 has 13 amino acids. CDR3 sequence: CSVEEGRSYEQYF. CDR3 nucleotide sequence: TGCAGCGTTGAAGAAGGGAGATCCTACGAGCAGTACTTC.

The chain uses TRBV27 and TRBJ2-4; D gene ambiguous. The CDR3 contains 14 residues. The germline V and J ends were trimmed by 7 bases and 3 bases, with 13 bases remaining between them. The V gene's germline CDR1 is MNHEY and CDR2 SMNVEV (reference sequence). The CDR3 nucleotides are TGTGCCAGCATAGCCTTTTTCGACAAAAACATTCAGTACTTC. Protein: CASIAFFDKNIQYF.

In its sample, this clone was seen a few times. The chain has TRBV5-4 and TRBJ2-1; 12 nucleotides align to TRBD2. The V and J ends lost 4 bases and 8 bases, in that order; junction bases with no gene match: 10. This CDR3 spans 16 amino acids. Germline V gives CDR1 SGHNT, CDR2 YYREEE (reference sequence). This CDR3 is CASSPTTSGSRDEQFF. CDR3 in DNA: TGTGCCAGCAGCCCTACGACTAGCGGGAGCCGGGATGAGCAGTTCTTC.

The CDR3 sequence: CASRSGTSGIHTGELFF. The DNA for the CDR3 is TGTGCCAGCAGATCCGGGACTAGCGGGATTCACACCGGGGAGCTGTTTTTT. The rearrangement joins TRBV25-1 to TRBJ2-2; 13 bases are shared with TRBD2. The germline gives CDR1 MGHDK, CDR2 SYGVNS. V was clipped by 6 bases and J by 3 bases; unmatched bases: 7. CDR3 length: 17 residues.